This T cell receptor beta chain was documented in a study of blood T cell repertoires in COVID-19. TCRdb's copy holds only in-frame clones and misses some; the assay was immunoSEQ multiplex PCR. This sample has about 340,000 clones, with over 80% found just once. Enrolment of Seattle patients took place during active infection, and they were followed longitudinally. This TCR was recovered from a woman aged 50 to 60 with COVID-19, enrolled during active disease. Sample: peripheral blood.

As DNA, the CDR3 is TGCGCCAGCAGCTTGGTGGCAGGGACTTCCTACGAGCAGTACTTC. As protein: CASSLVAGTSYEQYF. This chain joins TRBV5-1 and TRBJ2-7, with a possible D match to TRBD2 (6 bases). The CDR3 spans 15 residues. Trimming removed 0 bases at V and 1 base at J, with 11 bases between. CDR1 and CDR2 from the germline V gene are SGHRS and YFSETQ.